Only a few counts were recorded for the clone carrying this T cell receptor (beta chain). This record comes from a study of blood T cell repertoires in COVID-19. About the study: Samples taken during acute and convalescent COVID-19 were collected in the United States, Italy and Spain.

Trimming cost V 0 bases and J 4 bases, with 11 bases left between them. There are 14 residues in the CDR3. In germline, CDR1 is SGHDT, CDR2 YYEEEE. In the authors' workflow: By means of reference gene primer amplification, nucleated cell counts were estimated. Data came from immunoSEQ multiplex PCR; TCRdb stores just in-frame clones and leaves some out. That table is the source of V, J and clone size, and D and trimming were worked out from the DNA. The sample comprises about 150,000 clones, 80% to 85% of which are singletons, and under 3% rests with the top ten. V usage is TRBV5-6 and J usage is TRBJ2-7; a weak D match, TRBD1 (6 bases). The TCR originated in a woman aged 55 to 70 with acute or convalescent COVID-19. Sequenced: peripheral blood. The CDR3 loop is CASSLVGQIYEQYF. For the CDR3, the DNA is TGTGCCAGCAGCTTGGTTGGACAGATATACGAGCAGTACTTC.